This TCR beta chain was retrieved from a study of blood T cell repertoires in COVID-19. Whole-study context: Researchers got acute and convalescent COVID-19 samples from the United States, Italy and Spain. PBMCs, B-cell-depleted T cells, or T cells provided the cDNA or gDNA that made up the material.

Under the authors' procedure: The authors estimated nucleated cell counts from reference gene primer amplification. The repertoire was sequenced with immunoSEQ multiplex PCR; TCRdb's copy has only in-frame clones and lacks some. From that table come the V and J calls and clone size; the DNA was used to work out D and trimming. The sample yields about 6,300 clones, 88% seen once. This CDR3 spans 12 amino acids. From germline, CDR1 is WSHSY and CDR2 SAAADI. Trimming shortened V by 5 bases and J by 6 bases, and 9 bases separated the two germline ends. This sequence originates from a human donor in a cohort sampled during active COVID-19. The chain combines TRBV10-2 with TRBJ2-3; D is uncertain. Sequencing was performed on peripheral blood. Here the CDR3 reads CASSLQEDTQYF. Written as DNA, the CDR3 is TGCGCCAGCAGTCTTCAAGAGGATACGCAGTATTTT.